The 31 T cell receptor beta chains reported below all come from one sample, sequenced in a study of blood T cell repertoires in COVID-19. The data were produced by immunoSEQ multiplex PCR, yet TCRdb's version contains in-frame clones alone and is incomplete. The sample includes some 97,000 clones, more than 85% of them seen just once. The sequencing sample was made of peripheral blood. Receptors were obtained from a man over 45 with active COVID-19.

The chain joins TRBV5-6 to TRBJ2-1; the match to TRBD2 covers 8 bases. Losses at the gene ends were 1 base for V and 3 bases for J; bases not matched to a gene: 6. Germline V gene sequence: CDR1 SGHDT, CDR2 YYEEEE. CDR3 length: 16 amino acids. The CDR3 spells CASSLNSGSRYNEQFF. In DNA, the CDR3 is TGTGCCAGCAGCTTGAACAGCGGGAGTCGCTACAATGAGCAGTTCTTC. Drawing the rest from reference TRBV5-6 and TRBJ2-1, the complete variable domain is DAGVTQSPTHLIKTRGQQVTLRCSPKSGHDTVSWYQQALGQGPQFIFQYYEEEERQRGNFPDRFSGHQFPNYSSELNVNALLLGDSALYLCASSLNSGSRYNEQFFGPGTRLTVL.

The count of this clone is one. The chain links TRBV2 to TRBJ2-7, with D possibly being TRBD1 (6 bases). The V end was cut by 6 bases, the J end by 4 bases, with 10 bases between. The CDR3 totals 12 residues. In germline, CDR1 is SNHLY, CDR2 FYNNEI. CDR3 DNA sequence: TGTGCCAGCAGCATACAGGGATACGAGCAGTACTTC. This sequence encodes CASSIQGYEQYF.

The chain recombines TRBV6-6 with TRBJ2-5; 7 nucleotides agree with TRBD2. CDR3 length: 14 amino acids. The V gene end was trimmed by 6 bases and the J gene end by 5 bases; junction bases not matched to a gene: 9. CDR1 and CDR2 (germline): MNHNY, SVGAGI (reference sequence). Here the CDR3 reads CASSLGGMGETQYF. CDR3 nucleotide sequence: TGTGCCAGCAGCCTGGGGGGGATGGGGGAGACCCAGTACTTC.

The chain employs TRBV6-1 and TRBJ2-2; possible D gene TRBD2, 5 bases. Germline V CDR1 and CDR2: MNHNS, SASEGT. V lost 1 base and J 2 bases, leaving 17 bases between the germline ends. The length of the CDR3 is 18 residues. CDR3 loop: CASSEGTPDYLNTGELFF. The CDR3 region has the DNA TGTGCCAGCAGTGAAGGGACTCCGGATTATCTTAACACCGGGGAGCTGTTTTTT.

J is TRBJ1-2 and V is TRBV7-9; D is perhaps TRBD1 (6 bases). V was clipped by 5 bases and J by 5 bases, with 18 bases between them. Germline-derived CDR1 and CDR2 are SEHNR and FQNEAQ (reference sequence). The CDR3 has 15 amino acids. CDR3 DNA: TGTGCCAGCAGCCCCCGGGACATCCAGGCGTATGGCTACACCTTC. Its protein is CASSPRDIQAYGYTF.

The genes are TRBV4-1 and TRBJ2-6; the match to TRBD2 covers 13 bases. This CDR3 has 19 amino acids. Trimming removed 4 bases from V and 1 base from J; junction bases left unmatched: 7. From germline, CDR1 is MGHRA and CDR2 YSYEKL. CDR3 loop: CASSRGLAGDGSGANVLTF. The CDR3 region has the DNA TGCGCCAGCAGCCGAGGACTAGCGGGAGATGGGTCTGGGGCCAACGTCCTGACTTTC.

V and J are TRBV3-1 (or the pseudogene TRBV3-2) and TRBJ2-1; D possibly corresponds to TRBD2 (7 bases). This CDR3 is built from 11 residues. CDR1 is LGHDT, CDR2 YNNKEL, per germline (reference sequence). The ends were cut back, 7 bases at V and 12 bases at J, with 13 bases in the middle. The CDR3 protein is CASTSGGGQFF. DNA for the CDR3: TGTGCCAGCACCTCGGGGGGCGGGCAGTTCTTC.

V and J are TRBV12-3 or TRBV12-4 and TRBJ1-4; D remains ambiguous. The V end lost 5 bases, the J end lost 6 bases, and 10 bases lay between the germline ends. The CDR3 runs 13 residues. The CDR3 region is CASSLTEDEKLFF. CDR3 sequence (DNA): TGTGCCAGCAGTCTTACAGAAGATGAAAAACTGTTTTTT.

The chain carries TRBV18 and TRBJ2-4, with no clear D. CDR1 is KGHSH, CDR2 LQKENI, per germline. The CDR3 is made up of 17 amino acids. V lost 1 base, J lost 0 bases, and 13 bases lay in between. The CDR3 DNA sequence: TGTGCCAGCTCACCACGAGGAGTCCTATTAGCCAAAAACATTCAGTACTTC. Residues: CASSPRGVLLAKNIQYF.

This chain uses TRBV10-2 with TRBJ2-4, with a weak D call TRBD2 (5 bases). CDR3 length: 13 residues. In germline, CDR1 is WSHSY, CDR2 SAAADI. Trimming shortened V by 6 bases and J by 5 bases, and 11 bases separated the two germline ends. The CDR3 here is CASRADLENIQYF. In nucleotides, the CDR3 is TGCGCCAGCAGAGCGGACTTGGAAAACATTCAGTACTTC.

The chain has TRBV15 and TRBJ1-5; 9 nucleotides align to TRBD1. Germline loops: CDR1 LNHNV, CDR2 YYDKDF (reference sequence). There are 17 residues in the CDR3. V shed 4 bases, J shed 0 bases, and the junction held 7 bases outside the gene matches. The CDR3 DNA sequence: TGTGCCACCAGCATCACAGGGGGCGCCTATAGCAATCAGCCCCAGCATTTT. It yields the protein CATSITGGAYSNQPQHF.

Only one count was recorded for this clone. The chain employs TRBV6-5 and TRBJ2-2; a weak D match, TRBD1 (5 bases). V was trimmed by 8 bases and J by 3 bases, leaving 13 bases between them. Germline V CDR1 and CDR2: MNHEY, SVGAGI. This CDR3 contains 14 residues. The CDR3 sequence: CASEVTAHTGELFF. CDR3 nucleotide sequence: TGTGCCAGCGAGGTGACAGCGCACACCGGGGAGCTGTTTTTT.

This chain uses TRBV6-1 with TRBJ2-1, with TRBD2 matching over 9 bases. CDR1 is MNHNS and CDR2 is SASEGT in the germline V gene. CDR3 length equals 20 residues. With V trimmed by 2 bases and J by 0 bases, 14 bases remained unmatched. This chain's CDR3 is CASSENVWLAGMGSYNEQFF. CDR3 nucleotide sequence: TGTGCCAGCAGTGAAAACGTCTGGCTAGCGGGAATGGGCTCCTACAATGAGCAGTTCTTC.

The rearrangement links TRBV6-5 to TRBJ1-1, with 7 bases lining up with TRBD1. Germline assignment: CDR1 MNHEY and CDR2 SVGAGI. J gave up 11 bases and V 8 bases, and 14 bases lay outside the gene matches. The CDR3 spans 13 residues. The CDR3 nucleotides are TGTGCCAGCCCTAACCACAGGGGTAGTGCGGCTTTCTTT. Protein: CASPNHRGSAAFF.

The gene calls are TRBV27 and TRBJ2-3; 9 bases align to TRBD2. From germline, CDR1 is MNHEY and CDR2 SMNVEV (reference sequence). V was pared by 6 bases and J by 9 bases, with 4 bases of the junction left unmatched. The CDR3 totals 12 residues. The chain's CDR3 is CASRQTSGTQYF. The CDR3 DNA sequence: TGTGCCAGCAGGCAGACTAGCGGCACGCAGTATTTT.

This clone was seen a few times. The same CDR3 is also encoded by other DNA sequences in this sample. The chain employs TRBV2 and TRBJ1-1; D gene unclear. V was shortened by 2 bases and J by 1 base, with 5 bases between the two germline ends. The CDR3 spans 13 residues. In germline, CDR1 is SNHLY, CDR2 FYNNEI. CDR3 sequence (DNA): TGTGCCAGCAGTGAATTAGAGAACACTGAAGCTTTCTTT. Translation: CASSELENTEAFF.

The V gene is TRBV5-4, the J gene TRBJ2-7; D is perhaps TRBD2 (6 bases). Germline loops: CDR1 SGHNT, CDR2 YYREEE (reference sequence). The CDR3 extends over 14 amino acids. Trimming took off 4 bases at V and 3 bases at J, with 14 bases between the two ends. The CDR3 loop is CASSLKTGDYEQYF. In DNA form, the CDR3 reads TGTGCCAGCAGCCTTAAGACGGGAGACTACGAGCAGTACTTC.

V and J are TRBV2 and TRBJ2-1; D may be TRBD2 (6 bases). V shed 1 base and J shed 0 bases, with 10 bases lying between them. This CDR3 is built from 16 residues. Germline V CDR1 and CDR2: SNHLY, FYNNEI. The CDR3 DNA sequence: TGTGCCAGCAGTGAAGGGGGACTCCTCTCCTACAATGAGCAGTTCTTC. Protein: CASSEGGLLSYNEQFF.

CDR3 sequence reads: CASSQRVGGRGDAYEQYF. Here the CDR3 DNA reads TGTGCCAGCAGTCAAAGAGTAGGGGGCAGGGGGGATGCCTACGAGCAGTACTTC. J is TRBJ2-7 and V is TRBV7-8; tentatively, D is TRBD1 (7 bases). The CDR3 loop spans 18 amino acids. V shed 6 bases and J shed 2 bases, with 26 bases lying between them. CDR1 is SGHVS and CDR2 is FQNEAQ in the germline V gene.

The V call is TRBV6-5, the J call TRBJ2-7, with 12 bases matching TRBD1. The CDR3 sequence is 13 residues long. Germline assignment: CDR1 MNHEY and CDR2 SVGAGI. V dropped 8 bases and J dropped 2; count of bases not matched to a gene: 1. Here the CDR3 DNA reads TGTGCCAGCGGGACAGGGGGCCCCTACGAGCAGTACTTC. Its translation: CASGTGGPYEQYF.

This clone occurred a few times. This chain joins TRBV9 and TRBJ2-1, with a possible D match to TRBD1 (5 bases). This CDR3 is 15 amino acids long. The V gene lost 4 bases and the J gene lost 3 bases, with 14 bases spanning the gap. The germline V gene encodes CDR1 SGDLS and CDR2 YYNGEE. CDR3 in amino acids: CASSPRVPHYNEQFF. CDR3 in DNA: TGTGCCAGCAGCCCCAGGGTCCCCCACTACAATGAGCAGTTCTTC.

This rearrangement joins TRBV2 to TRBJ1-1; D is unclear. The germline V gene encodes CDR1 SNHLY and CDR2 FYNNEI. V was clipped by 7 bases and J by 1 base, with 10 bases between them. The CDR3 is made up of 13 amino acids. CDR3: CASTTAGNTEAFF. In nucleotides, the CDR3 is TGTGCCAGCACCACAGCTGGGAACACTGAAGCTTTCTTT.

CDR3 DNA: TGTGCCAGTAGAACGACAGGGGCCCATAGCAATCAGCCCCAGCATTTT. Amino acid sequence: CASRTTGAHSNQPQHF. The rearrangement joins TRBV19 to TRBJ1-5; 8 positions match TRBD1. Germline CDR1 LNHDA, CDR2 SQIVND (reference sequence). The ends lost 6 bases at V and 0 bases at J; junction bases unmatched: 7. CDR3 length: 16 amino acids.

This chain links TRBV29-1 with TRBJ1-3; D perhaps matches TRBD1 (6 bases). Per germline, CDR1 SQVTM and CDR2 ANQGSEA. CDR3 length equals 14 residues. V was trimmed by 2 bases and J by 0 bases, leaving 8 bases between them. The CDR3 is CSVETGPSGNTIYF. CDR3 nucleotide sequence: TGCAGCGTTGAAACAGGGCCCTCTGGAAACACCATATATTTT. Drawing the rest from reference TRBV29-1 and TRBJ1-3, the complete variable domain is SAVISQKPSRDICQRGTSLTIQCQVDSQVTMMFWYRQQPGQSLTLIATANQGSEATYESGFVIDKFPISRPNLTFSTLTVSNMSPEDSSIYLCSVETGPSGNTIYFGEGSWLTVV.

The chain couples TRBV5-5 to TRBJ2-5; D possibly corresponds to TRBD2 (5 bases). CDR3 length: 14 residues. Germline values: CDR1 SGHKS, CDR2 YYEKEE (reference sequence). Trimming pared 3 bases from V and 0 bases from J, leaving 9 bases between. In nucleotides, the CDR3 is TGTGCCAGCAGCTGGCGAGGGTACCAAGAGACCCAGTACTTC. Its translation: CASSWRGYQETQYF.

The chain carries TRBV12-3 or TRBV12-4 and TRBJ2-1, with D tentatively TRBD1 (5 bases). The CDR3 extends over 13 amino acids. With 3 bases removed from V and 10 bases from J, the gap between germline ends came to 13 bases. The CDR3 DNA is TGTGCCAGCAGTTTTAATTTGTCAGGGGAGCAGTTCTTC. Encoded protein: CASSFNLSGEQFF.

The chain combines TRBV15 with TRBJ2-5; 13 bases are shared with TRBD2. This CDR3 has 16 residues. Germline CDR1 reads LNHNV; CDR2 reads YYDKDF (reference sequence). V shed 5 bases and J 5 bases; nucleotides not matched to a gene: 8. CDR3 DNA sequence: TGTGCCACCAGCGGGGGACTAGCGGGACCAAGCGAGACCCAGTACTTC. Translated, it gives CATSGGLAGPSETQYF.

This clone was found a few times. The CDR3 sequence is CASTTFPSGRGAGELFF. In nucleotides, the CDR3 is TGTGCCAGCACCACCTTCCCTAGCGGGAGGGGCGCCGGGGAGCTGTTTTTT. The V gene is TRBV12-1, the J gene TRBJ2-2; the table's D call, TRBD2, has no DNA check behind it. TRBV12-1 is termed a pseudogene. The CDR3 length is 17 residues.

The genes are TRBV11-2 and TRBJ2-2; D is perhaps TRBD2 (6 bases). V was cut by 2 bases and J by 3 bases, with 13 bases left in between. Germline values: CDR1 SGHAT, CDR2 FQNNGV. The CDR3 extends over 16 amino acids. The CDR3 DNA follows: TGTGCCAGCAGCTTAAACTCCGGGACTCACACCGGGGAGCTGTTTTTT. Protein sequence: CASSLNSGTHTGELFF.

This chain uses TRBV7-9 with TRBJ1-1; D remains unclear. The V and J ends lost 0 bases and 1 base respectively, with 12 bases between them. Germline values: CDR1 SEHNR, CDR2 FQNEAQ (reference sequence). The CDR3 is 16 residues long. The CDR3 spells CASSLATSDRNTEAFF. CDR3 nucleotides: TGTGCCAGCAGCTTAGCGACATCAGACCGGAACACTGAAGCTTTCTTT.

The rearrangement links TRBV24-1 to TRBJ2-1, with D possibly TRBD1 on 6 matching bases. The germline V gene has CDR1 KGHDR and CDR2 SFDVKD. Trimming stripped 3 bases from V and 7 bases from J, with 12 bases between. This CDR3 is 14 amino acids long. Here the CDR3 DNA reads TGTGCCACCAGTGATACCTTGAGGGGGAATGAGCAGTTCTTC. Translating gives CATSDTLRGNEQFF.